A single sample gave rise to the 9 T cell receptor beta chains below, sequenced in a study of blood T cell repertoires in COVID-19. Assay used: immunoSEQ multiplex PCR; TCRdb lists only in-frame clones, some missing. The data hold 90,000 to 120,000 clones, with 69% observed a single time. Sequencing used peripheral blood. These receptor sequences come from an older man with acute or convalescent COVID-19.

The rearrangement joins TRBV2 to TRBJ2-5; maybe TRBD1 (6 bases). The CDR3 runs 14 residues. Germline V gene sequence: CDR1 SNHLY, CDR2 FYNNEI. Trimming removed 7 bases at V and 2 bases at J, with 14 bases between. The CDR3, as DNA: TGTGCCAGCAAGTGGGGGCTGGGGCAAGAGACCCAGTACTTC. Protein sequence: CASKWGLGQETQYF.

The rearrangement uses TRBV19 and TRBJ1-1; 7 bases align to TRBD1. V lost 8 bases, J lost 4 bases, and 4 bases stayed unmatched. This CDR3 contains 12 residues. CDR1 LNHDA and CDR2 SQIVND come from the germline V gene (reference sequence). This chain's CDR3 is CASSDRSTEAFF. The CDR3 DNA follows: TGTGCCAGTTCGGACAGGAGCACTGAAGCTTTCTTT.

The gene calls are TRBV28 and TRBJ2-1; 7 bases align to TRBD2. J gave up 6 bases and V 2 bases, and 4 bases lay outside the gene matches. CDR1 is MDHEN, CDR2 SYDVKM, per germline. The CDR3 sequence is 14 residues long. The CDR3 bases are TGTGCCAGCAGTTTAGGCGGGAGAGGCAATGAGCAGTTCTTC. This sequence encodes CASSLGGRGNEQFF.

V is TRBV9 and J is TRBJ1-1; no definite D call. Per germline, CDR1 SGDLS and CDR2 YYNGEE. The CDR3 covers 19 residues. V was trimmed by 2 bases and J by 0 bases, leaving 23 bases between them. CDR3 loop: CASSVFPPVGGAMNTEAFF. DNA of the CDR3: TGTGCCAGCAGCGTTTTTCCCCCTGTTGGAGGAGCTATGAACACTGAAGCTTTCTTT. The entire variable domain, with the rest obtained from reference TRBV9 and TRBJ1-1, is as follows: DSGVTQTPKHLITATGQRVTLRCSPRSGDLSVYWYQQSLDQGLQFLIQYYNGEERAKGNILERFSAQQFPDLHSELNLSSLELGDSALYFCASSVFPPVGGAMNTEAFFGQGTRLTVV.

The chain combines TRBV6-2 or TRBV6-3 with TRBJ2-3, with 13 bases that match TRBD2. The CDR3 has 19 amino acids. J lost 0 bases, V lost 5 bases, and 11 bases had no gene match. Per the germline V gene, CDR1 is MNHEY and CDR2 is SVGEGT. CDR3 bases: TGTGCCAGCAGTCGCCAGACTAGCGGGAGGCTCGGTAGCACAGATACGCAGTATTTT. Translating it yields CASSRQTSGRLGSTDTQYF.

The V call is TRBV6-1, the J call TRBJ2-7; 9 nucleotides line up with TRBD1. Germline lookup yields CDR1 MNHNS and CDR2 SASEGT. Trimming removed 2 bases from V and 5 bases from J; junction bases left unmatched: 13. The CDR3 loop spans 17 amino acids. The CDR3 region has the DNA TGTGCCAGCAGTGAACCATCCTCCTCCGGGACAGGGAACGAGCAGTACTTC. Amino acids: CASSEPSSSGTGNEQYF.

The chain is built from TRBV7-9 and TRBJ1-5, with D unresolved. Trimming took 2 bases from V and 7 from J, leaving 21 bases between them. Germline-derived CDR1 and CDR2 are SEHNR and FQNEAQ (reference sequence). The CDR3 loop spans 17 amino acids. Here the CDR3 DNA reads TGTGCCAGCAGCTTAAAGGAGGCATGGGGAGCGGGCCAGCCCCAGCATTTT. This codes for CASSLKEAWGAGQPQHF.

V usage is TRBV10-3 and J usage is TRBJ2-1; a weak D match, TRBD2 (6 bases). This CDR3 comprises 13 residues. Trimming stripped 3 bases from V and 9 bases from J, with 12 bases between. Germline values: CDR1 ENHRY, CDR2 SYGVKD. As DNA, the CDR3 is TGTGCCATCAGTGACGGGAGTGACCCTGAGCAGTTCTTC. This codes for CAISDGSDPEQFF.

This clone was counted a single time. Distinct nucleotide sequences in the sample also encode this CDR3. V gene TRBV29-1 combines with J gene TRBJ2-3; D remains ambiguous. This CDR3 has 14 residues. The germline V gene has CDR1 SQVTM and CDR2 ANQGSEA. Trimming removed 1 base at V and 1 base at J, with 9 bases between. This CDR3 reads CSVEGGRGTDTQYF. The CDR3 coding sequence is TGCAGCGTTGAAGGAGGCAGAGGCACAGATACGCAGTATTTT.